This TCR beta chain emerged from a study of identical twins. Notes on the study in general: Insertion counts were lower in abundant cord blood beta clonotypes, a trend that memory repertoires did not show. Rather than following the same donors, the conclusions depended on cross-sectional statistical analysis. Surplus twin overlap in beta out-of-frame sequences was less pronounced.

This clonotype turned up a few times. No antigen is known for it. The CDR3 is made up of 14 amino acids. The germline V gene encodes CDR1 MDHEN and CDR2 SYDVKM. The V gene end was trimmed by 7 bases and the J gene end by 2 bases; junction bases not matched to a gene: 5. One entry per CDR3 protein results from TCRdb running MiXCR on the 5' RACE reads. The repertoire holds about 500,000 distinct CDR3 sequences, with 14% as singletons. Every one of the donors was a healthy Caucasian. These sequences were also reported in another study, on yellow fever vaccine responses in identical twins.

Source material: CD4+ T cells sorted from blood. The V and J genes are TRBV28 and TRBJ2-3; 8 bases are shared with TRBD1. The source of this sequence is a woman in her late teens or twenties in good health. The CDR3 sequence: CASNTGGHTDTQYF. The CDR3 DNA is TGTGCCAGCAATACAGGGGGTCACACAGATACGCAGTATTTT. Looking up the rest from reference TRBV28 and TRBJ2-3 gives the full variable domain: DVKVTQSSRYLVKRTGEKVFLECVQDMDHENMFWYRQDPGLGLRLIYFSYDVKMKEKGDIPEGYSVSREKKERFSLILESASTNQTSMYLCASNTGGHTDTQYFGPGTRLTVL.